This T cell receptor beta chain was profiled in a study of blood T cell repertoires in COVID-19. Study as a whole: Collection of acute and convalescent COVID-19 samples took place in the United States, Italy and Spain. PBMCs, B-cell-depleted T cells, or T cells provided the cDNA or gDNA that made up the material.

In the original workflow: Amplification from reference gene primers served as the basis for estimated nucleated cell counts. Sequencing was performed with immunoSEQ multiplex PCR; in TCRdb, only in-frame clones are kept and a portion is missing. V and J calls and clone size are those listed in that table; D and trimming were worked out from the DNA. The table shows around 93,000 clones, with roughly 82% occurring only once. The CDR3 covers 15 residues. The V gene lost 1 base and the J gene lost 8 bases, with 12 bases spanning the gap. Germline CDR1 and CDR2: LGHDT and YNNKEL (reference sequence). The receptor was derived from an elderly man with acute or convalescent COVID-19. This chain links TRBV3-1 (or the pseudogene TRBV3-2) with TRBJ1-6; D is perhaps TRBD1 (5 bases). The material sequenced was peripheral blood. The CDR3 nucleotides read TGTGCCAGCAGCCAAGTGGCAGGAGGGGATTCACCCCTCCACTTT. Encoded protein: CASSQVAGGDSPLHF.